This entry lists 18 T cell receptor beta chains sequenced from one sample in a study of untreated major depressive disorder. Repertoires were generated with immunoSEQ multiplex PCR, while TCRdb's copy carries only in-frame clones and drops some. The top ten hold about 0.52% of the sample, which has 20,000 to 25,000 clones, roughly 86% seen once. Source material: CD4+ T cells from PBMCs. The receptors were gathered from a woman aged 40 to 49 in good health.

The chain carries TRBV5-6 and TRBJ1-2, with D uncertain. The V end was cut by 0 bases, the J end by 5 bases, with 14 bases between. CDR3 length: 15 residues. CDR1 SGHDT and CDR2 YYEEEE come from the germline V gene. CDR3 in amino acids: CASSLEAALGYGYTF. The DNA for the CDR3 is TGTGCCAGCAGCTTGGAGGCAGCTCTTGGGTATGGCTACACCTTC.

V usage is TRBV5-1 and J usage is TRBJ1-2; D perhaps matches TRBD1 (6 bases). V gave up 3 bases and J gave up 0 bases, with 15 bases separating them. This CDR3 is built from 16 residues. The germline gives CDR1 SGHRS, CDR2 YFSETQ. CDR3 sequence: CASSWGAERPNYGYTF. The CDR3 DNA is TGCGCCAGCAGCTGGGGGGCAGAGAGACCTAACTATGGCTACACCTTC.

The gene calls are TRBV4-2 and TRBJ1-2; D might be TRBD1 (5 bases). V was cut by 8 bases and J by 4 bases, with 11 bases left in between. The CDR3 covers 12 residues. Germline CDR1 reads LGHNA; CDR2 reads YNFKEQ. This chain's CDR3 is CASGAQSYGYTF. In DNA form, the CDR3 reads TGTGCCAGCGGGGCCCAGAGCTATGGCTACACCTTC.

The chain employs TRBV13 and TRBJ2-1; 7 bases map to TRBD1. Germline lookup yields CDR1 PRHDT and CDR2 FYEKMQ (reference sequence). There are 14 residues in the CDR3. The V segment lost 5 bases and the J segment 13 bases; nucleotides outside the gene matches: 14. This chain's CDR3 is CASSHSYQTGIQFF. CDR3 sequence (DNA): TGTGCCAGCAGCCACTCCTACCAGACAGGGATCCAGTTCTTC. Complete variable domain (other parts from reference TRBV13 and TRBJ2-1): AAGVIQSPRHLIKEKRETATLKCYPIPRHDTVYWYQQGPGQDPQFLISFYEKMQSDKGSIPDRFSAQQFSDYHSELNMSSLELGDSALYFCASSHSYQTGIQFFGPGTRLTVL.

This clone has more than one count but fewer than ten. The chain links TRBV2 to TRBJ1-1; D call uncertain. The CDR3 spans 15 residues. From germline, CDR1 is SNHLY and CDR2 FYNNEI. The germline V and J ends were trimmed by 5 bases and 1 base, with 14 bases remaining between them. The CDR3 sequence is CASSLGWSSNTEAFF. The CDR3 DNA reads as TGTGCCAGCAGTTTGGGGTGGAGCTCGAACACTGAAGCTTTCTTT.

This clone was found once. The chain recombines TRBV5-7 with TRBJ2-7, with 8 bases matching TRBD1. TRBV5-7 is an ORF, and what it does is uncertain. This CDR3 is built from 17 residues. V shed 0 bases and J 1 base; nucleotides not matched to a gene: 9. The CDR3 DNA reads as TGTGCCAGCAGCTTGGGACTGGACAGGGAGGTTTCCTACGAGCAGTACTTC. Amino acid sequence: CASSLGLDREVSYEQYF.

This sequence joins TRBV2 and TRBJ2-5; TRBD2 aligns across 10 bases. J gave up 5 bases and V 5 bases, and 2 bases lay outside the gene matches. The CDR3 runs to 13 residues. The V gene's germline CDR1 is SNHLY and CDR2 FYNNEI. The CDR3 bases are TGTGCCAGCAGTAGCGGGGGGGCCGAGACCCAGTACTTC. It specifies CASSSGGAETQYF.

The chain is built from TRBV27 and TRBJ2-2; D gene unclear. V lost 6 bases to trimming and J lost 3 bases, with 11 bases between them. This CDR3 contains 14 residues. CDR1 MNHEY and CDR2 SMNVEV come from the germline V gene (reference sequence). Written as DNA, the CDR3 is TGTGCCAGCAGCCTACAGTATTACACCGGGGAGCTGTTTTTT. It specifies CASSLQYYTGELFF.

CDR3 DNA sequence: TGTGCCAGCAGTGAAGGGACAGGGGGCGGCTCCTATAATTCACCCCTCCACTTT. This translates into CASSEGTGGGSYNSPLHF. V and J are TRBV6-1 and TRBJ1-6; 11 bases are a match to TRBD1. This CDR3 region has 18 residues. Per germline, CDR1 MNHNS and CDR2 SASEGT. V lost 1 base and J lost 0; bases outside the gene matches: 2.

The V gene is TRBV2, the J gene TRBJ2-7, with D perhaps TRBD1 (6 bases). The CDR3 runs 13 residues. Germline values: CDR1 SNHLY, CDR2 FYNNEI. V was clipped by 8 bases and J by 6 bases, with 17 bases between them. This CDR3 reads CASGHRERGEQYF. DNA of the CDR3: TGTGCCAGCGGCCACAGGGAACGGGGCGAGCAGTACTTC.

The DNA for the CDR3 is TGCGCCAGCAGCCAAGTAGCGGGGGATCAAGAGACCCAGTACTTC. It is translated as CASSQVAGDQETQYF. The genes are TRBV4-3 and TRBJ2-5, with TRBD2 matching 9 bases. Germline CDR1 reads LGHNA; CDR2 reads YSLEER. The CDR3 covers 15 residues. Trimming removed 1 base from V and 2 bases from J; junction bases left unmatched: 2.

The chain has TRBV27 and TRBJ1-1; D ambiguous. Germline CDR1 is MNHEY and CDR2 is SMNVEV (reference sequence). The CDR3 length is 13 residues. Trimming cost V 2 bases and J 0 bases, with 4 bases left between them. CDR3: CASSLTVNTEAFF. The CDR3 DNA follows: TGTGCCAGCAGTTTAACTGTGAACACTGAAGCTTTCTTT.

The V and J genes are TRBV11-2 and TRBJ1-6, with TRBD1 identical over 7 bases. This CDR3 is built from 17 residues. The V and J ends lost 1 base and 10 bases, in that order; junction bases with no gene match: 13. The germline CDR1 and CDR2 sequences are SGHAT and FQNNGV. CDR3 DNA sequence: TGTGCCAGCAGCTTAGGAGGTGCTAGACAGGGAGGATCACCCCTCCACTTT. Its translation is CASSLGGARQGGSPLHF.

In DNA, the CDR3 is TGTGCCAGCCTGTCGGACAGGGCTAATGAAAAACTGTTTTTT. Translation gives CASLSDRANEKLFF. The V gene is TRBV2, the J gene TRBJ1-4; 8 nucleotides align to TRBD1. The CDR3 runs to 14 residues. The ends lost 8 bases at V and 3 bases at J; junction bases unmatched: 5. CDR1 and CDR2 (germline): SNHLY, FYNNEI.

This rearrangement joins TRBV4-2 to TRBJ2-1, with 7 bases fitting TRBD2. Germline trimming cut 0 bases from V and 2 bases from J; bases unmatched to any gene: 10. CDR1 LGHNA and CDR2 YNFKEQ come from the germline V gene. The CDR3 is made up of 18 amino acids. CDR3 sequence reads: CASSQEESGALPYNEQFF. In DNA form, the CDR3 reads TGTGCCAGCAGCCAAGAGGAAAGCGGGGCGCTACCCTACAATGAGCAGTTCTTC.

The genes are TRBV5-6 and TRBJ2-5; tentatively, D is TRBD2 (5 bases). This CDR3 comprises 13 residues. V gave up 0 bases and J gave up 2 bases, with 5 bases separating them. CDR1 is SGHDT and CDR2 is YYEEEE in the germline V gene. Written as DNA, the CDR3 is TGTGCCAGCAGCTTGGGGAGGCAAGAGACCCAGTACTTC. This encodes CASSLGRQETQYF.

The chain has TRBV18 and TRBJ1-1; weak D call: TRBD1 (5 bases). The CDR3 sequence is 12 residues long. CDR1 and CDR2 (germline): KGHSH, LQKENI. The V end was cut by 6 bases, the J end by 11 bases, with 16 bases between. This CDR3 is CASSPGGRDAFF. Here the CDR3 DNA reads TGTGCCAGCTCCCCGGGGGGAAGAGATGCTTTCTTT.

J is TRBJ2-1 and V is TRBV7-2, with TRBD2 identical over 12 bases. Germline V gene lookup returns CDR1 SGHTA and CDR2 FQGNSA. There are 15 residues in the CDR3. V dropped 4 bases and J dropped 4; count of bases not matched to a gene: 2. The CDR3 nucleotides are TGTGCCAGCAGCTCTAGCGGGGGGGTATACAATGAGCAGTTCTTC. It translates to CASSSSGGVYNEQFF.